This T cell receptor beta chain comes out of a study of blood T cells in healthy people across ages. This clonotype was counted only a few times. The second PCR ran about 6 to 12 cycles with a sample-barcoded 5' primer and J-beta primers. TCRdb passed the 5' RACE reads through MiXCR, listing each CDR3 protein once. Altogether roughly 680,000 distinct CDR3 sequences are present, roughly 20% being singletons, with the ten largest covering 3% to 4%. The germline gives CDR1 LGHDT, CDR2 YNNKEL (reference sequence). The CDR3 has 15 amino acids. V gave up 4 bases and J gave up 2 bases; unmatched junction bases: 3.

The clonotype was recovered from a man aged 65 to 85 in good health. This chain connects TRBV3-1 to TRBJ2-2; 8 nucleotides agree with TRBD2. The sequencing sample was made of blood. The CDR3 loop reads CASSPREANTGELFF. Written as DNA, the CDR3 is TGTGCCAGCAGCCCGCGGGAGGCCAACACCGGGGAGCTGTTTTTT.